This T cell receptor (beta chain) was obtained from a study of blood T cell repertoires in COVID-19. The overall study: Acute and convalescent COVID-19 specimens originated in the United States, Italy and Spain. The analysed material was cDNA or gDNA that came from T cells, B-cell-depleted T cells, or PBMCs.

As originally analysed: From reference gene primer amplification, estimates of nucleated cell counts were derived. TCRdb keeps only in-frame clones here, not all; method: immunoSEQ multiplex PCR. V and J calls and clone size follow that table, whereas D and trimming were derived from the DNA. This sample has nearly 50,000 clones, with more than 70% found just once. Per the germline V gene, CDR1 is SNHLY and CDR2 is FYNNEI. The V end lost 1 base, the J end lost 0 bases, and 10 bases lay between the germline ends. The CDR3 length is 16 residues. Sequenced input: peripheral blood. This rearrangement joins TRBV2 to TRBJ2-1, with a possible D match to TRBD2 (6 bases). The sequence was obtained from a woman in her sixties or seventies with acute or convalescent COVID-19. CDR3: CASSEGGVGSYNEQFF. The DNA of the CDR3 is TGTGCCAGCAGTGAAGGGGGGGTGGGCTCCTACAATGAGCAGTTCTTC.